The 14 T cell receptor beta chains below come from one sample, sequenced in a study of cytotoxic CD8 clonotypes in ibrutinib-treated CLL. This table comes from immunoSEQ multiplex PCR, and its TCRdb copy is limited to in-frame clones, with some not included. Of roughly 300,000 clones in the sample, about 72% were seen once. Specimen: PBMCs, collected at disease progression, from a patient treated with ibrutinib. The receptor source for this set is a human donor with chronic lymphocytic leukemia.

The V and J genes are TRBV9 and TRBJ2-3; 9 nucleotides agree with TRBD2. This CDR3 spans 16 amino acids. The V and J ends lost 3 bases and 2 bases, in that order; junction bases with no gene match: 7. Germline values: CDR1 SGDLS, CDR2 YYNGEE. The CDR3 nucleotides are TGTGCCAGCAGCGGTAGCGGGGGAATACCCACAGATACGCAGTATTTT. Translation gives CASSGSGGIPTDTQYF.

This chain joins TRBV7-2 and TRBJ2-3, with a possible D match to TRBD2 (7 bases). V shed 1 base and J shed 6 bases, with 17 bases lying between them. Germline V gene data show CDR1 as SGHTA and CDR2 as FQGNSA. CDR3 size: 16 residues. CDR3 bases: TGTGCCAGCAGCTTAGAAGGGGGGGTATTGTCGGATACGCAGTATTTT. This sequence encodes CASSLEGGVLSDTQYF.

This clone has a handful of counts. In DNA, the CDR3 is TGTGCCAGTAGTATAGCAGGGCAGACCTCCTACGAGCAGTACTTC. Protein product: CASSIAGQTSYEQYF. V usage is TRBV19 and J usage is TRBJ2-7; D might be TRBD1 (5 bases). There are 15 residues in the CDR3. V shed 1 base and J shed 0 bases, with 10 bases lying between them. CDR1 and CDR2 from the germline V gene are LNHDA and SQIVND (reference sequence).

As DNA, the CDR3 is TGCGCCAGCAGTGGGTTTGGACTTTCGGACAGGCGGAACACCGGGGAGCTGTTTTTT. The encoded protein is CASSGFGLSDRRNTGELFF. V is TRBV10-1 and J is TRBJ2-2; 7 bases are shared with TRBD1. V lost 4 bases and J lost 1; bases outside the gene matches: 15. Per germline, CDR1 WNHNN and CDR2 SYGVQD (reference sequence). The CDR3 consists of 19 residues.

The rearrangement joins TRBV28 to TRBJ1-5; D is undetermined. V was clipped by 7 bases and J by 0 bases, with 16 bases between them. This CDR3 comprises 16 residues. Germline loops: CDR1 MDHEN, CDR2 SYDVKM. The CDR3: CASISQPWNSNQPQHF. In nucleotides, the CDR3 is TGTGCCAGCATCTCTCAACCTTGGAATAGCAATCAGCCCCAGCATTTT. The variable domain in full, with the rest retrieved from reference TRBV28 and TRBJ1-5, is DVKVTQSSRYLVKRTGEKVFLECVQDMDHENMFWYRQDPGLGLRLIYFSYDVKMKEKGDIPEGYSVSREKKERFSLILESASTNQTSMYLCASISQPWNSNQPQHFGDGTRLSIL.

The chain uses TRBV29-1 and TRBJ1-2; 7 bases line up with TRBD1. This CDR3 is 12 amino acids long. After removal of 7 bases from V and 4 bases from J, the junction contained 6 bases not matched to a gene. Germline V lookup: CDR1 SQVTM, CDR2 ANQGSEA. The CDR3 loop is CSATTGAYGYTF. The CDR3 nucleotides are TGCAGCGCTACAACAGGGGCCTATGGCTACACCTTC.

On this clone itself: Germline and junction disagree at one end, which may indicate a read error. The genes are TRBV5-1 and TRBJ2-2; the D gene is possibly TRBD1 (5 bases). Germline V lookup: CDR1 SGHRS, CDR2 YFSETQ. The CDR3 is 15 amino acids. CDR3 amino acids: CASTLGHLNTGELFF. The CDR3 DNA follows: TGCGCCAGCACCTTGGGGCACCTGAACACCGGGGAGCTGTTTTTT.

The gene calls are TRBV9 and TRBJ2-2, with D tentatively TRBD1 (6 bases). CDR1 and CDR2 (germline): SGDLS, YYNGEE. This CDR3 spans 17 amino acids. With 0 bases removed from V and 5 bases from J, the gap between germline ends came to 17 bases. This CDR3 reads CASSVVPADSSTGELFF. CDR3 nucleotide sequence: TGTGCCAGCAGCGTAGTTCCGGCGGACAGCTCGACCGGGGAGCTGTTTTTT.

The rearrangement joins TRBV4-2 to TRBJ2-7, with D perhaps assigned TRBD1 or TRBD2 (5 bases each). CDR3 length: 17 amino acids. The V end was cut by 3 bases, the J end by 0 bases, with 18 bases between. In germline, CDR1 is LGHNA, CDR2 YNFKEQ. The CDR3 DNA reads TGTGCCAGCAGCCACCTATCAGGGACGGCGAGCTCCTACGAGCAGTACTTC. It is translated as CASSHLSGTASSYEQYF.

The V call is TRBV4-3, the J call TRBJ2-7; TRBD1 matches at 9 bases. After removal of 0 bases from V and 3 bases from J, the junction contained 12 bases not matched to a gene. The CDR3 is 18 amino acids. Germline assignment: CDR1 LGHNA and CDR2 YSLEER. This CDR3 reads CASSQDLGATGGNYEQYF. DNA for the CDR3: TGCGCCAGCAGCCAAGATTTAGGAGCGACAGGGGGGAACTACGAGCAGTACTTC.

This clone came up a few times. In nucleotides, the CDR3 is TGCGCCAGCAGTCCCCCGGGACAGGGGGCAGGCGAGCAGTACTTC. As protein: CASSPPGQGAGEQYF. The chain couples TRBV23-1 to TRBJ2-7; 12 bases map to TRBD1. TRBV23-1 is annotated as an ORF whose role is uncertain. With V trimmed by 4 bases and J by 6 bases, 7 bases remained unmatched. CDR3 size: 15 residues.

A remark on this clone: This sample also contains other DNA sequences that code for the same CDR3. This CDR3 reads CASSRDYGYTF. The CDR3 DNA sequence: TGTGCCAGCAGCCGAGACTATGGCTACACCTTC. The chain carries TRBV28 and TRBJ1-2, with D unresolved. CDR1 and CDR2 from the germline V gene are MDHEN and SYDVKM. This CDR3 is 11 amino acids long. V dropped 6 bases and J dropped 3 bases, with 5 bases sitting between them.

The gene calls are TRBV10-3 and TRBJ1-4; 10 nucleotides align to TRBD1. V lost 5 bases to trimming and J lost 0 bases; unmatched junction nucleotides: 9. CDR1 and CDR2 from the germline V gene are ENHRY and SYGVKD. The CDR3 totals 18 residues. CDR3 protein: CAISSGTGVFSTNEKLFF. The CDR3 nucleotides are TGTGCCATCAGTAGCGGGACAGGGGTTTTTTCAACTAATGAAAAACTGTTTTTT.

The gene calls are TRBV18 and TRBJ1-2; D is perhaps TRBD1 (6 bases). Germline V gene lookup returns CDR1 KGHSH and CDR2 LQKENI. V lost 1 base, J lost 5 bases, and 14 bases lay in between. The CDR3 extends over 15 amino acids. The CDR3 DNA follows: TGTGCCAGCTCACCACGTTCCAGGGGTGATTATGGCTACACCTTC. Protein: CASSPRSRGDYGYTF.